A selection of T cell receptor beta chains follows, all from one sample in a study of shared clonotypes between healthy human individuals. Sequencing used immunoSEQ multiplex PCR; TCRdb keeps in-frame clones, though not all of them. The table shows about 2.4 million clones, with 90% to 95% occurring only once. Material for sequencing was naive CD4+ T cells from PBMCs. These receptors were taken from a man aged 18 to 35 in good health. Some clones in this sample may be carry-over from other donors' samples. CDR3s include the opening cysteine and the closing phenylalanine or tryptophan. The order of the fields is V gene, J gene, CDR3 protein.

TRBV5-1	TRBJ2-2	CASSLARATGELFF
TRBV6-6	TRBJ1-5	CASSPQGSEQPQHF
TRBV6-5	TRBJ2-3	CASRLGGTDTQYF
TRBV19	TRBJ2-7	CASSMGTGTYEQYF
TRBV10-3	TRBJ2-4	CAISERTDVAKNIQYF
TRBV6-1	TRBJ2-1	CATVFSYNEQFF
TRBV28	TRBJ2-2	CASSFGQITGELFF
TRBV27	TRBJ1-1	CASRPFGAPNTEAFF
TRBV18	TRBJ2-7	CASSPRILSRGDEQYF
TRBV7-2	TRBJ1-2	CASSLSPNYGYTF
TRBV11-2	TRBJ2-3	CASSLVYFHNPQDTQYF
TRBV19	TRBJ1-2	CASSQRTGGGYGYTF
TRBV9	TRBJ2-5	CASSIMNSPAENQETQYF
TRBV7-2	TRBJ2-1	CASSDPGIAGINEQFF
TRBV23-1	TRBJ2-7	CASSQSGQRGGEQYF
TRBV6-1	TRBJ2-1	CASSEFRGYNEQFF
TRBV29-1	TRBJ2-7	CSVASDRSLRGEQYF
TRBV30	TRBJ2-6	CAWTGRVGRNSGANVLTF
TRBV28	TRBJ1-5	CASSITGTGRGGNQPQHF
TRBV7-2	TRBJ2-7	CASSLASGSWNEQYF
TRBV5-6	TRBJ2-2	CASTYSGVGELFF
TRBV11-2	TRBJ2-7	CASSLWRGATSGESYEQYF
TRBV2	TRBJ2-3	CASTRPGSGRTDTQYF
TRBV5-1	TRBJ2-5	CASSILAGVGETQYF
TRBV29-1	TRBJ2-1	CSVAVVLRGNEQFF
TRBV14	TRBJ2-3	CASSQAKKTGTSGRVLNYTDTQYF